This TCR beta chain was identified in a study of blood T cell repertoires in COVID-19. Study details: The study drew acute and convalescent COVID-19 samples from the United States, Italy and Spain.

Trimming cost V 3 bases and J 3 bases, with 12 bases left between them. CDR1 MRHNA and CDR2 SNTAGT come from the germline V gene. The CDR3 totals 15 residues. The protocol was immunoSEQ multiplex PCR, while the TCRdb copy is restricted to in-frame clones and leaves out a portion. The profile shows hundreds of thousands of clones, approximately 79% of them singletons. This clonotype was sampled from a woman of 80 years or more with active or convalescent COVID-19. The rearrangement uses TRBV6-4 and TRBJ2-1; the D gene is possibly TRBD2 (5 bases). Specimen: peripheral blood. The chain's CDR3 is CASSEELVRYNEQFF. The CDR3 coding sequence is TGTGCCAGCAGTGAAGAACTAGTCCGCTACAATGAGCAGTTCTTC.